Shown below are 15 T cell receptor beta chains from a single sample sequenced in a study of shared clonotypes between healthy human individuals (dated by TCRdb to the early 2020s). Libraries were built with the immunoSEQ multiplex PCR assay. The immuneACCESS repertoire file appears here via TCRdb, limited to in-frame rearrangements. These files lack a portion of the clones; in checked studies, under half of the deficit traces to unresolved V genes, and the cause of the others is not known. The sample table shows around 1.5 million clones, and approximately 98% are seen once. Of the sample, less than 0.55% is held by the ten largest clones. The sample was naive CD4+ T cells sorted from blood. This specimen's cell subset or site label, interpreted: CD45RA+ positively selected. Every receptor here comes from a man aged 30-40 years in good health.

This chain connects TRBV19 to TRBJ1-5, with D uncertain. V was trimmed by 5 bases and J by 5 bases, leaving 7 bases between them. This CDR3 has 12 residues. Germline CDR1 is LNHDA and CDR2 is SQIVND (reference sequence). The DNA for the CDR3 is TGTGCCAGTAGTCATCTTGATCAGCCCCAGCATTTT. Protein product: CASSHLDQPQHF.

The chain employs TRBV9 and TRBJ2-1; TRBD1 or TRBD2 may be the D gene (9 bases each). V gave up 4 bases and J gave up 7 bases, with 24 bases separating them. The CDR3 loop spans 17 amino acids. Germline V lookup: CDR1 SGDLS, CDR2 YYNGEE. In nucleotides, the CDR3 is TGTGCCAGCAGCCCGGGGACAGGGACTAGCCTCCATAATGAGCAGTTCTTC. This translates into CASSPGTGTSLHNEQFF. The full variable domain, its missing parts supplied by reference TRBV9 and TRBJ2-1, is DSGVTQTPKHLITATGQRVTLRCSPRSGDLSVYWYQQSLDQGLQFLIQYYNGEERAKGNILERFSAQQFPDLHSELNLSSLELGDSALYFCASSPGTGTSLHNEQFFGPGTRLTVL.

V usage is TRBV29-1 and J usage is TRBJ2-7; 8 bases are a match to TRBD1. V lost 4 bases, J lost 6 bases, and 11 bases stayed unmatched. The length of the CDR3 is 14 residues. The germline V gene has CDR1 SQVTM and CDR2 ANQGSEA. CDR3 amino acids: CSVVIATGVVEQYF. The CDR3 DNA sequence: TGCAGCGTTGTAATCGCGACAGGGGTTGTCGAGCAGTACTTC.

This sequence joins TRBV4-3 and TRBJ2-3; D might be TRBD2 (5 bases). CDR3 length: 15 amino acids. The V end lost 0 bases, the J end lost 2 bases, and 9 bases lay between the germline ends. Germline CDR1 reads LGHNA; CDR2 reads YSLEER. CDR3 DNA: TGCGCCAGCAGCCAAGAAGGGAGACCCACAGATACGCAGTATTTT. Translating gives CASSQEGRPTDTQYF.

The chain has TRBV6-1 and TRBJ2-3; 8 nucleotides agree with TRBD1. Trimming cost V 4 bases and J 7 bases; bases outside gene matches: 4. This CDR3 contains 13 residues. Per germline, CDR1 MNHNS and CDR2 SASEGT. CDR3 residues: CASSATGENTQYF. For the CDR3, the DNA is TGTGCCAGCAGTGCGACAGGGGAGAATACGCAGTATTTT.

The chain employs TRBV5-1 and TRBJ2-3; 7 bases align to TRBD2. The CDR3 length is 17 residues. The V gene end was trimmed by 4 bases and the J gene end by 7 bases; junction bases not matched to a gene: 18. The V gene's germline CDR1 is SGHRS and CDR2 YFSETQ. Here the CDR3 reads CASSREAGRGGDNTQYF. The CDR3 DNA sequence: TGCGCCAGCAGCCGGGAGGCGGGGCGCGGGGGAGACAATACGCAGTATTTT.

V and J are TRBV5-1 and TRBJ2-7, with 7 bases aligning to TRBD1. CDR3 length: 15 residues. Unmatched junction bases numbered 5, after V lost 0 bases and J lost 2 bases. Looked up from germline, CDR1 is SGHRS and CDR2 is YFSETQ. CDR3 sequence reads: CASSLEATGTYEQYF. The CDR3 nucleotides are TGCGCCAGCAGCTTGGAAGCGACAGGGACCTACGAGCAGTACTTC.

This clone was recorded only once. Here the CDR3 reads CAWSVSLVAGQETQYF. CDR3 sequence (DNA): TGTGCCTGGAGTGTATCCCTGGTAGCGGGACAAGAGACCCAGTACTTC. The chain joins TRBV30 to TRBJ2-5; TRBD2 aligns across 8 bases. Germline V gene data show CDR1 as GTSNPN and CDR2 as SVGIG (reference sequence). This CDR3 contains 16 residues. The V and J ends lost 0 bases and 2 bases, in that order; junction bases with no gene match: 8.

In its sample, this clone was seen once. The chain joins TRBV18 to TRBJ2-1; D gene unclear. The CDR3 totals 14 residues. The V gene lost 2 bases and the J gene lost 4 bases, with 9 bases spanning the gap. Germline values: CDR1 KGHSH, CDR2 LQKENI. CDR3 in DNA: TGTGCCAGCTCACCATCTAACACATACAATGAGCAGTTCTTC. Protein product: CASSPSNTYNEQFF.

The rearrangement uses TRBV4-1 and TRBJ2-1, with TRBD1 identical over 7 bases. CDR1 is MGHRA, CDR2 YSYEKL, per germline. Losses at the gene ends were 3 bases for V and 5 bases for J; bases not matched to a gene: 7. This CDR3 spans 15 amino acids. The CDR3 here is CASSHVRGPDNEQFF. DNA for the CDR3: TGCGCCAGCAGCCACGTGAGGGGGCCGGACAATGAGCAGTTCTTC.

V is TRBV5-1 and J is TRBJ2-7, with 8 bases matching TRBD2. V lost 0 bases and J lost 7; bases outside the gene matches: 9. Germline V gene sequence: CDR1 SGHRS, CDR2 YFSETQ. This CDR3 has 15 amino acids. The CDR3 here is CASSLVSGREVEQYF. CDR3 DNA: TGCGCCAGCAGCTTGGTAAGCGGGAGAGAAGTAGAGCAGTACTTC. Full variable domain (outside the CDR3, taken from reference TRBV5-1 and TRBJ2-7): KAGVTQTPRYLIKTRGQQVTLSCSPISGHRSVSWYQQTPGQGLQFLFEYFSETQRNKGNFPGRFSGRQFSNSRSEMNVSTLELGDSALYLCASSLVSGREVEQYFGPGTRLTVT.

The chain joins TRBV6-1 to TRBJ2-7; possibly TRBD1 for D (5 bases). Trimming left V 2 bases short and J 2 bases short, with 10 bases between. The V gene's germline CDR1 is MNHNS and CDR2 SASEGT. The CDR3 sequence is 14 residues long. In DNA, the CDR3 is TGTGCCAGCAGTGAATTTGGACATACCTACGAGCAGTACTTC. Its protein is CASSEFGHTYEQYF.

V usage is TRBV4-1 and J usage is TRBJ2-7; the match to TRBD2 covers 9 bases. The germline V gene has CDR1 MGHRA and CDR2 YSYEKL. There are 15 residues in the CDR3. Trimming at V came to 1 base and at J to 4 bases, leaving 5 bases not matched to a gene. The CDR3 nucleotides read TGCGCCAGCAGCCAAGGTGCGGGAGGGCCGTACGAGCAGTACTTC. This sequence encodes CASSQGAGGPYEQYF.

The V call is TRBV27, the J call TRBJ2-7; D not certain. V lost 0 bases and J 3 bases, leaving 15 bases between the germline ends. Germline V gene sequence: CDR1 MNHEY, CDR2 SMNVEV (reference sequence). The CDR3 is made up of 16 amino acids. This CDR3 is CASSLSYSGRYYEQYF. In DNA, the CDR3 is TGTGCCAGCAGTTTATCTTATTCGGGCAGATACTACGAGCAGTACTTC.

Note on this clone: This specimen includes other DNA sequences encoding the same CDR3. The chain joins TRBV5-1 to TRBJ1-4; 9 bases agree with TRBD1. The CDR3 is made up of 14 amino acids. In germline, CDR1 is SGHRS, CDR2 YFSETQ. Trimming at V came to 4 bases and at J to 5 bases, leaving 3 bases not matched to a gene. The CDR3 sequence: CASSLGQGNEKLFF. The CDR3 DNA follows: TGCGCCAGCAGCCTGGGACAGGGAAATGAAAAACTGTTTTTT. Filled out from reference TRBV5-1 and TRBJ1-4, the complete variable domain reads KAGVTQTPRYLIKTRGQQVTLSCSPISGHRSVSWYQQTPGQGLQFLFEYFSETQRNKGNFPGRFSGRQFSNSRSEMNVSTLELGDSALYLCASSLGQGNEKLFFGSGTQLSVL.